The rows below give T cell receptor beta chains drawn from one sample of a study of yellow fever vaccine responses in identical twins. TCRdb re-called the RT-PCR reads through MiXCR, storing one row per CDR3 protein. The sample consists of fewer than 35,000 distinct CDR3 sequences, about 63% of them appearing once. The sequenced sample was T cells from blood (PBMCs), unsorted or a sorted subset (not recorded which), obtained before or after yellow fever vaccination (not recorded which). The source is a woman younger than 35 who received the yellow fever vaccine. CDR3s include the opening cysteine and the closing phenylalanine or tryptophan. Fields, in order: CDR3 length, J gene, D gene, V gene, clone size, CDR3 protein, CDR3 DNA. The D gene is left open where the match is weak. The size entry is marked missing in some rows and otherwise reads once, few, many or a size class.

len: 14
j_gene: TRBJ2-5
d_gene: NA
v_gene: TRBV18
abundance: NA
CDR3aa: CASQGQQSQETQYF
CDR3nt: TGTGCCAGCCAAGGACAGCAGTCCCAAGAGACCCAGTACTTC

len: 16
j_gene: TRBJ2-1
d_gene: NA
v_gene: TRBV5-1
abundance: once
CDR3aa: CASSPRSHSFGDEQFF
CDR3nt: TGCGCCAGCAGCCCCAGGAGCCATAGCTTCGGGGATGAGCAGTTCTTC

len: 15
j_gene: TRBJ2-4
d_gene: NA
v_gene: TRBV12-3/TRBV12-4
abundance: NA
CDR3aa: CASSRGRTSGDIQYF
CDR3nt: TGTGCCAGCAGTAGGGGGAGGACTTCGGGAGACATTCAGTACTTC

len: 13
j_gene: TRBJ2-3
d_gene: NA
v_gene: TRBV12-3/TRBV12-4
abundance: few
CDR3aa: CASTPRGTDTQYF
CDR3nt: TGTGCCAGCACCCCGAGGGGTACAGATACGCAGTATTTT

len: 13
j_gene: TRBJ2-7
d_gene: NA
v_gene: TRBV11-3
abundance: NA
CDR3aa: CASSPRQVYEQYF
CDR3nt: TGTGCCAGCAGCCCCCGACAGGTTTACGAGCAGTACTTC

len: 16
j_gene: TRBJ1-4
d_gene: NA
v_gene: TRBV9
abundance: NA
CDR3aa: CASSARMDSLNEKLFF
CDR3nt: TGTGCCAGCAGCGCACGAATGGACAGCTTAAATGAAAAACTGTTTTTT

len: 13
j_gene: TRBJ2-2
d_gene: NA
v_gene: TRBV6-1
abundance: NA
CDR3aa: CASSWGPGGELFF
CDR3nt: TGTGCCAGCAGCTGGGGGCCGGGCGGGGAGCTGTTTTTT

len: 14
j_gene: TRBJ2-2
d_gene: NA
v_gene: TRBV2
abundance: NA
CDR3aa: CASSPGEWTGELFF
CDR3nt: TGTGCCAGCAGTCCGGGGGAGTGGACCGGGGAGCTGTTTTTT

len: 15
j_gene: TRBJ2-3
d_gene: TRBD2
v_gene: TRBV2
abundance: once
CDR3aa: CARSSTSRSTDTQYF
CDR3nt: TGTGCCAGAAGTTCGACTAGCAGAAGCACAGATACGCAGTATTTT

len: 17
j_gene: TRBJ1-3
d_gene: NA
v_gene: TRBV11-1
abundance: NA
CDR3aa: CASSTQGWYRDENTIYF
CDR3nt: TGTGCCAGCAGCACACAAGGGTGGTACAGGGATGAAAACACCATATATTTT

len: 12
j_gene: TRBJ2-5
d_gene: NA
v_gene: TRBV9
abundance: few
CDR3aa: CASSTNQETQYF
CDR3nt: TGTGCCAGCAGCACAAACCAAGAGACCCAGTACTTC

len: 11
j_gene: TRBJ2-7
d_gene: NA
v_gene: TRBV28
abundance: NA
CDR3aa: CASSISYEQYF
CDR3nt: TGTGCCAGCAGTATCTCCTACGAGCAGTACTTC

len: 13
j_gene: TRBJ2-7
d_gene: NA
v_gene: TRBV10-3
abundance: NA
CDR3aa: CAIRAGDGYEQYF
CDR3nt: TGTGCCATCAGGGCAGGGGACGGGTACGAGCAGTACTTC

len: 15
j_gene: TRBJ1-1
d_gene: TRBD1
v_gene: TRBV6-1
abundance: NA
CDR3aa: CASSPTGGWNTEAFF
CDR3nt: TGTGCCAGCAGTCCTACAGGGGGATGGAACACTGAAGCTTTCTTT

len: 16
j_gene: TRBJ2-4
d_gene: TRBD1
v_gene: TRBV11-1
abundance: NA
CDR3aa: CASSSTGALAKNIQYF
CDR3nt: TGTGCCAGCAGCTCCACAGGGGCATTAGCCAAAAACATTCAGTACTTC

len: 14
j_gene: TRBJ2-1
d_gene: NA
v_gene: TRBV2
abundance: NA
CDR3aa: CASIGESSYNEQFF
CDR3nt: TGTGCCAGCATCGGCGAGAGCTCCTACAATGAGCAGTTCTTC

len: 18
j_gene: TRBJ2-1
d_gene: NA
v_gene: TRBV7-6
abundance: NA
CDR3aa: CASSLVGLRGSSYNEQFF
CDR3nt: TGTGCCAGCAGCTTAGTCGGACTCCGGGGCTCCTCTTACAATGAGCAGTTCTTC

len: 15
j_gene: TRBJ1-5
d_gene: NA
v_gene: TRBV28
abundance: NA
CDR3aa: CASRDGRSFNQPQHF
CDR3nt: TGTGCCAGCAGGGACGGGAGGAGCTTCAATCAGCCCCAGCATTTT

len: 13
j_gene: TRBJ2-1
d_gene: NA
v_gene: TRBV2
abundance: NA
CDR3aa: CASSDFGGNEQFF
CDR3nt: TGTGCCAGCAGTGATTTTGGCGGGAATGAGCAGTTCTTC

len: 12
j_gene: TRBJ2-1
d_gene: TRBD2
v_gene: TRBV29-1
abundance: NA
CDR3aa: CSAAVTSGLQFF
CDR3nt: TGCAGCGCCGCCGTTACTAGCGGCCTGCAGTTCTTC

len: 12
j_gene: TRBJ2-1
d_gene: NA
v_gene: TRBV6-1
abundance: few
CDR3aa: CASVRSYNEQFF
CDR3nt: TGTGCCAGCGTACGCTCCTACAATGAGCAGTTCTTC

len: 14
j_gene: TRBJ2-1
d_gene: TRBD2
v_gene: TRBV29-1
abundance: NA
CDR3aa: CSALSGTLAGEQFF
CDR3nt: TGCAGCGCCCTTAGCGGGACCCTTGCCGGCGAGCAGTTCTTC

len: 18
j_gene: TRBJ2-3
d_gene: NA
v_gene: TRBV5-1
abundance: NA
CDR3aa: CASSLGESTGAYTDTQYF
CDR3nt: TGCGCCAGCAGCTTGGGGGAGAGTACGGGGGCTTACACAGATACGCAGTATTTT

len: 12
j_gene: TRBJ2-5
d_gene: TRBD2
v_gene: TRBV4-1
abundance: NA
CDR3aa: CASSTSGETQYF
CDR3nt: TGCGCCAGCAGTACTAGCGGCGAGACCCAGTACTTC

len: 12
j_gene: TRBJ1-1
d_gene: NA
v_gene: TRBV20-1
abundance: NA
CDR3aa: CSAGSGGREAFF
CDR3nt: TGCAGTGCTGGGTCCGGGGGACGAGAAGCTTTCTTT

len: 16
j_gene: TRBJ2-4
d_gene: TRBD1
v_gene: TRBV11-3
abundance: NA
CDR3aa: CASSFPGQGNKNIQYF
CDR3nt: TGTGCCAGCAGCTTCCCCGGACAGGGCAACAAAAACATTCAGTACTTC

len: 14
j_gene: TRBJ2-7
d_gene: TRBD1
v_gene: TRBV2
abundance: NA
CDR3aa: CASSEGQGINEQYF
CDR3nt: TGTGCCAGCAGTGAGGGACAGGGGATCAACGAGCAGTACTTC

len: 13
j_gene: TRBJ2-3
d_gene: NA
v_gene: TRBV5-8
abundance: once
CDR3aa: CASSLVGQDTQYF
CDR3nt: TGTGCCAGCAGCTTGGTGGGGCAAGATACGCAGTATTTT

len: 13
j_gene: TRBJ2-7
d_gene: TRBD2
v_gene: TRBV29-1
abundance: NA
CDR3aa: CSVQASGSYEQYF
CDR3nt: TGCAGCGTTCAGGCTAGCGGGAGCTACGAGCAGTACTTC

len: 14
j_gene: TRBJ2-1
d_gene: TRBD1
v_gene: TRBV7-9
abundance: NA
CDR3aa: CASSTTGVYNEQFF
CDR3nt: TGTGCCAGCAGCACGACAGGGGTCTACAATGAGCAGTTCTTC

len: 14
j_gene: TRBJ2-1
d_gene: TRBD2
v_gene: TRBV18
abundance: few
CDR3aa: CASTTSASYNEQFF
CDR3nt: TGTGCCAGCACTACTAGCGCCTCCTACAATGAGCAGTTCTTC

len: 16
j_gene: TRBJ2-3
d_gene: TRBD2
v_gene: TRBV5-1
abundance: NA
CDR3aa: CASSLSGSGGTDTQYF
CDR3nt: TGCGCCAGCAGCCTCTCTGGTAGCGGGGGCACAGATACGCAGTATTTT

len: 17
j_gene: TRBJ2-7
d_gene: NA
v_gene: TRBV14
abundance: NA
CDR3aa: CASSQDSWSRPSYEQYF
CDR3nt: TGTGCCAGCAGCCAAGATAGTTGGAGCCGACCCTCCTACGAGCAGTACTTC

len: 17
j_gene: TRBJ2-2
d_gene: TRBD2
v_gene: TRBV27
abundance: NA
CDR3aa: CASTRLPLAGATGELFF
CDR3nt: TGTGCCAGCACTCGTTTACCGCTAGCGGGAGCCACCGGGGAGCTGTTTTTT

len: 15
j_gene: TRBJ1-1
d_gene: TRBD1
v_gene: TRBV2
abundance: NA
CDR3aa: CASRERTGGNTEASF
CDR3nt: TGTGCCAGCAGGGAGAGGACAGGGGGAAACACTGAAGCTTCCTTT

len: 15
j_gene: TRBJ1-1
d_gene: NA
v_gene: TRBV11-2
abundance: NA
CDR3aa: CASSPRGNTNTEAFF
CDR3nt: TGTGCCAGCAGCCCACGGGGGAATACGAACACTGAAGCTTTCTTT

len: 16
j_gene: TRBJ2-1
d_gene: NA
v_gene: TRBV7-3
abundance: few
CDR3aa: CASSSLGASSYNEQFF
CDR3nt: TGTGCCAGCAGCTCTCTCGGAGCGTCATCCTACAATGAGCAGTTCTTC

len: 15
j_gene: TRBJ2-1
d_gene: TRBD2
v_gene: TRBV20-1
abundance: NA
CDR3aa: CSAPSRASGRYEQFF
CDR3nt: TGCAGTGCCCCAAGTAGGGCTAGCGGGAGGTATGAGCAGTTCTTC

len: 12
j_gene: TRBJ1-1
d_gene: NA
v_gene: TRBV3-1
abundance: NA
CDR3aa: CASSPTNTEAFF
CDR3nt: TGTGCCAGCAGCCCTACGAACACTGAAGCTTTCTTT

len: 18
j_gene: TRBJ2-3
d_gene: NA
v_gene: TRBV15
abundance: NA
CDR3aa: CATSSSGQGPISTDTQYF
CDR3nt: TGTGCCACCAGCAGCTCCGGGCAGGGCCCGATTAGCACAGATACGCAGTATTTT

len: 12
j_gene: TRBJ1-1
d_gene: TRBD1
v_gene: TRBV28
abundance: NA
CDR3aa: CASSKDRAEAFF
CDR3nt: TGTGCCAGCAGCAAGGACAGGGCTGAAGCTTTCTTT

len: 12
j_gene: TRBJ2-5
d_gene: NA
v_gene: TRBV11-2
abundance: NA
CDR3aa: CASSLDQETQYF
CDR3nt: TGTGCCAGCAGCTTAGATCAAGAGACCCAGTACTTC

len: 18
j_gene: TRBJ1-5
d_gene: NA
v_gene: TRBV18
abundance: few
CDR3aa: CASSQTDTPWYSNQPQHF
CDR3nt: TGTGCCAGCTCACAGACAGATACCCCTTGGTATAGCAATCAGCCCCAGCATTTT

len: 14
j_gene: TRBJ1-5
d_gene: NA
v_gene: TRBV2
abundance: NA
CDR3aa: CASRPTSSNQPQHF
CDR3nt: TGTGCCAGCAGACCTACAAGTAGCAATCAGCCCCAGCATTTT

len: 13
j_gene: TRBJ1-6
d_gene: NA
v_gene: TRBV20-1
abundance: NA
CDR3aa: CSASGDPGSPLHF
CDR3nt: TGCAGTGCTAGTGGGGACCCGGGTTCACCCCTCCACTTT

len: 12
j_gene: TRBJ2-7
d_gene: NA
v_gene: TRBV11-3
abundance: NA
CDR3aa: CASSLWGLEQYF
CDR3nt: TGTGCCAGCAGCTTATGGGGGCTCGAGCAGTACTTC

len: 13
j_gene: TRBJ2-2
d_gene: NA
v_gene: TRBV6-1
abundance: NA
CDR3aa: CASKEGSTGELFF
CDR3nt: TGTGCCAGCAAGGAGGGGAGCACCGGGGAGCTGTTTTTT

len: 16
j_gene: TRBJ1-3
d_gene: NA
v_gene: TRBV18
abundance: few
CDR3aa: CASSPRQLDAGNTIYF
CDR3nt: TGTGCCAGCTCACCACGACAGCTCGATGCTGGAAACACCATATATTTT

len: 15
j_gene: TRBJ2-3
d_gene: NA
v_gene: TRBV11-1
abundance: few
CDR3aa: CASSREGQPSDTQYF
CDR3nt: TGTGCCAGCAGCAGAGAGGGCCAACCTTCAGATACGCAGTATTTT

len: 16
j_gene: TRBJ2-3
d_gene: NA
v_gene: TRBV11-1
abundance: NA
CDR3aa: CASSLSVSSRTDTQYF
CDR3nt: TGTGCCAGCAGTCTTAGCGTCTCCTCTCGCACAGATACGCAGTATTTT

len: 14
j_gene: TRBJ1-2
d_gene: NA
v_gene: TRBV28
abundance: NA
CDR3aa: CASIATGSLYGYTF
CDR3nt: TGTGCCAGCATTGCCACAGGGTCTCTCTATGGCTACACCTTC

len: 15
j_gene: TRBJ2-1
d_gene: TRBD2
v_gene: TRBV6-2/TRBV6-3
abundance: once
CDR3aa: CASVGTSGTWREQFF
CDR3nt: TGTGCCAGCGTTGGGACTAGCGGGACTTGGCGTGAGCAGTTCTTC

len: 15
j_gene: TRBJ1-1
d_gene: NA
v_gene: TRBV29-1
abundance: NA
CDR3aa: CSVFHRSGMNTEAFF
CDR3nt: TGCAGCGTTTTCCACCGGTCGGGAATGAACACTGAAGCTTTCTTT

len: 11
j_gene: TRBJ2-5
d_gene: NA
v_gene: TRBV19
abundance: NA
CDR3aa: CATLARETQYF
CDR3nt: TGTGCCACCTTAGCGCGGGAGACCCAGTACTTC